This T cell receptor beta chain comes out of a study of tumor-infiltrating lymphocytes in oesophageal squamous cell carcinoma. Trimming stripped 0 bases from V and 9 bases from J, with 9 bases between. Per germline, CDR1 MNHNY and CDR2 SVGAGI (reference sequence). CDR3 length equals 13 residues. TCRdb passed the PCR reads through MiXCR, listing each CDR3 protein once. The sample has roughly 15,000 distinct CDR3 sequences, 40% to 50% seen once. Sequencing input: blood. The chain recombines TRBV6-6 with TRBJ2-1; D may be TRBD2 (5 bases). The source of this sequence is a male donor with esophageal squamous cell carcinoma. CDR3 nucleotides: TGTGCCAGCAGTTACTCGAACCGGGGTGAGCAGTTCTTC. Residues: CASSYSNRGEQFF.